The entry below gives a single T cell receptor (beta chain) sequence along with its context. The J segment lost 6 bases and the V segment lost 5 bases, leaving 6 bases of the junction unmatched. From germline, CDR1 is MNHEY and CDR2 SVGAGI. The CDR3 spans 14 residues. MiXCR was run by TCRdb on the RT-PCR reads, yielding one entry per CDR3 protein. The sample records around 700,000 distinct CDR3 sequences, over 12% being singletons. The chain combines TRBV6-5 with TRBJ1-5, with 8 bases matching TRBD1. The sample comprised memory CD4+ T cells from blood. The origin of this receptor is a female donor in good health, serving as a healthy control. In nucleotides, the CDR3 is TGTGCCAGCAGTCACGGACAGGGTAGTCAGCCCCAGCATTTT. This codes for CASSHGQGSQPQHF.